This entry describes one TCR beta chain. The data stem from a study of blood T cell repertoires in COVID-19. Profiled with immunoSEQ multiplex PCR; TCRdb holds only in-frame clones, not every one. The sample yields around 130,000 clones, roughly 83% seen once. CDR3 length: 14 residues. In germline, CDR1 is SNHLY, CDR2 FYNNEI. Trimming removed 3 bases from V and 6 bases from J; junction bases left unmatched: 6. The chain carries TRBV2 and TRBJ1-2; 8 bases align to TRBD1. This TCR was sampled from a woman aged 45-65 years with acute or convalescent COVID-19. Specimen: peripheral blood. The CDR3 region is CASSDTRGQDGYTF. CDR3 nucleotides: TGTGCCAGCAGTGATACCAGGGGGCAGGATGGCTACACCTTC.